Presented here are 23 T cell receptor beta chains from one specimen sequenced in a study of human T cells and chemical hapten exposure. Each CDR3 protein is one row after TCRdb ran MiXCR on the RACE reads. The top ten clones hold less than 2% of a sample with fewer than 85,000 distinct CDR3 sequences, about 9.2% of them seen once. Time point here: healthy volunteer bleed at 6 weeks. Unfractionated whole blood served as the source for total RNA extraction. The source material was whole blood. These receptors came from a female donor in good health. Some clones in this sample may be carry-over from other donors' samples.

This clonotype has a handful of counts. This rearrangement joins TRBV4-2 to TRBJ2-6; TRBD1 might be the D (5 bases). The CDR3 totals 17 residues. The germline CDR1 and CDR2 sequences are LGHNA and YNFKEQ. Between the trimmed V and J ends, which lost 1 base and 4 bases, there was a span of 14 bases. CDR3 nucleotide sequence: TGTGCCAGCAGCCAAGGGTCGGCAGGGCAGGGGGCCAACGTCCTGACTTTC. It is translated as CASSQGSAGQGANVLTF.

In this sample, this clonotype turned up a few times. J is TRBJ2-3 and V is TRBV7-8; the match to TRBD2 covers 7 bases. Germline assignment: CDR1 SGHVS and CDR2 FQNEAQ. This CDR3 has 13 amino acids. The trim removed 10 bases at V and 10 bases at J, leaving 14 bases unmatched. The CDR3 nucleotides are TGTGCCACAAGACTAGCCGACGCCCGGGCGCAGTATTTT. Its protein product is CATRLADARAQYF. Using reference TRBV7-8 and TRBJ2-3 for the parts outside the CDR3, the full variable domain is GAGVSQSPRYKVAKRGQDVALRCDPISGHVSLFWYQQALGQGPEFLTYFQNEAQLDKSGLPSDRFFAERPEGSVSTLKIQRTQQEDSAVYLCATRLADARAQYFGPGTRLTVL.

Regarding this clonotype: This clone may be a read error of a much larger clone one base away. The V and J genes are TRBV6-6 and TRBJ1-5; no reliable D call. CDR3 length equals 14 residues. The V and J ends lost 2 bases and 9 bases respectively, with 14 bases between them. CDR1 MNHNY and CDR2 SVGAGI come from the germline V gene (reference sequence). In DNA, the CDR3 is TGTGCCAGCAGTTACGCCCCAGGTTGGAGGCCCCAGCATTTT. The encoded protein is CASSYAPGWRPQHF.

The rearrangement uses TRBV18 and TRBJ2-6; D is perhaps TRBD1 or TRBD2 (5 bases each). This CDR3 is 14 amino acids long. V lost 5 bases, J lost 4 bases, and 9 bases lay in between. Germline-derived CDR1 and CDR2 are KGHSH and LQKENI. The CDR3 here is CASSGTQGANVLTF. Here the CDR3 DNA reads TGTGCCAGCTCAGGGACCCAGGGGGCCAACGTCCTGACTTTC.

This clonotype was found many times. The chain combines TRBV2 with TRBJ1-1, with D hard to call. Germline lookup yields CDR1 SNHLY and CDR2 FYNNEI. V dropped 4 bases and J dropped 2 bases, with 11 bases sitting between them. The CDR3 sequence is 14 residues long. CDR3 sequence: CASSGHSGNTEAFF. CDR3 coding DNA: TGTGCCAGCAGTGGCCACAGCGGAAACACTGAAGCTTTCTTT.

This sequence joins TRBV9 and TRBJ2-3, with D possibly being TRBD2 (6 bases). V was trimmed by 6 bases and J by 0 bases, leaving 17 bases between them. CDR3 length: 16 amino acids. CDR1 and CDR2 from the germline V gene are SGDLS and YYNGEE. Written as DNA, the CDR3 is TGTGCCAGCACCGTCGGGGGACCGTCTAGCACAGATACGCAGTATTTT. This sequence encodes CASTVGGPSSTDTQYF.

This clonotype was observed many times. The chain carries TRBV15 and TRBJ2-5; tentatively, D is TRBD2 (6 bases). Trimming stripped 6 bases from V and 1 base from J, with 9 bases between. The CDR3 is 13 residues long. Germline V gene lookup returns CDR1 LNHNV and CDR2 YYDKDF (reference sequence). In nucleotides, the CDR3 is TGTGCCACCAGTGGAGGGCCCCAAGAGACCCAGTACTTC. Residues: CATSGGPQETQYF.

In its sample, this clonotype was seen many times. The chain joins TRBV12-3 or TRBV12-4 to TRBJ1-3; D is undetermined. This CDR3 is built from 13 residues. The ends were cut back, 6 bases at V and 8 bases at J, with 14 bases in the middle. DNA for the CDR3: TGTGCCAGCAGGACTCGGGCTGCGGACACCATATATTTT. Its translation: CASRTRAADTIYF.

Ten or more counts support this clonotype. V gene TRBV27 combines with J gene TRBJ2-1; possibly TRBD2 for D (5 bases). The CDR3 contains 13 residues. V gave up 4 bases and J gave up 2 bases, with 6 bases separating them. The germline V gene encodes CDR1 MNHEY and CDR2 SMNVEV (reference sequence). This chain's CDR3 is CASSSGAYNEQFF. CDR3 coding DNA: TGTGCCAGCAGTTCCGGGGCCTACAATGAGCAGTTCTTC.

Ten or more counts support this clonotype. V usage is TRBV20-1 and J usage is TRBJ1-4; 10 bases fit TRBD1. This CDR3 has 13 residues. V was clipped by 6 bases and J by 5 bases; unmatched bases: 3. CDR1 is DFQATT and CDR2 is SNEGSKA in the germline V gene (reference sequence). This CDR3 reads CSAPDRGNEKLFF. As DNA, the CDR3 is TGCAGTGCCCCGGACAGGGGGAATGAAAAACTGTTTTTT.

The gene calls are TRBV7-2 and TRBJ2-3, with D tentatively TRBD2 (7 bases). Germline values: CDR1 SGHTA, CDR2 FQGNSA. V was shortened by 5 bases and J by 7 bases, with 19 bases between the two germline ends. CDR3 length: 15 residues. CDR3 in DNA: TGTGCCAGCAGCGCCGGGGGGCTCCTTAGGCATACGCAGTATTTT. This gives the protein CASSAGGLLRHTQYF.

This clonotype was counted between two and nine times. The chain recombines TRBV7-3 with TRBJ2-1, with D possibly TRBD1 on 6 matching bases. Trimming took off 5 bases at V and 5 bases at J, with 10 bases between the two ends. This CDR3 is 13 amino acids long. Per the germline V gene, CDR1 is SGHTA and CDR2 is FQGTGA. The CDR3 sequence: CASSRTADNEQFF. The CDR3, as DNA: TGTGCCAGCAGCCGGACAGCCGACAATGAGCAGTTCTTC.

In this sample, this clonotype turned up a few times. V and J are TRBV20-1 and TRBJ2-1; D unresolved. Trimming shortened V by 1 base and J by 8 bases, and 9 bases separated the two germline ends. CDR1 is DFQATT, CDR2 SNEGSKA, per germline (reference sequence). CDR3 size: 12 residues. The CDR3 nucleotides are TGCAGTGCTAGAGTGTGTGGTCATGAGCAGTTCTTC. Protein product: CSARVCGHEQFF.

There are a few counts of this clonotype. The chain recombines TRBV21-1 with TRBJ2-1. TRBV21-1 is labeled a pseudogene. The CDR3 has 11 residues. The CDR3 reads CASSSPNEQFF. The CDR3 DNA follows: TGTGCCAGCAGCAGCCCAAATGAGCAGTTCTTC.

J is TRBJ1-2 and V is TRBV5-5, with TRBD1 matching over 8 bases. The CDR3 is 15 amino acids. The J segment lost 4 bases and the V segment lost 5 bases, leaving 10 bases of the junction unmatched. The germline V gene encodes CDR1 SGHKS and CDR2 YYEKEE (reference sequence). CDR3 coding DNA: TGTGCCAGCAGTGAACGGACAGGGATAGGCTATGGCTACACCTTC. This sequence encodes CASSERTGIGYGYTF.

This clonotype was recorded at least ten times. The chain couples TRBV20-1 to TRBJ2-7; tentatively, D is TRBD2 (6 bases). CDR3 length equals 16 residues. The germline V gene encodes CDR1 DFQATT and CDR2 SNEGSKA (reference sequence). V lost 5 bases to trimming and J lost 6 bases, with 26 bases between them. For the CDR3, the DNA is TGCAGTGCTCAGAGGAGGGCAGGGAGTCACTCGGGCGAGCAGTACTTC. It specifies CSAQRRAGSHSGEQYF.

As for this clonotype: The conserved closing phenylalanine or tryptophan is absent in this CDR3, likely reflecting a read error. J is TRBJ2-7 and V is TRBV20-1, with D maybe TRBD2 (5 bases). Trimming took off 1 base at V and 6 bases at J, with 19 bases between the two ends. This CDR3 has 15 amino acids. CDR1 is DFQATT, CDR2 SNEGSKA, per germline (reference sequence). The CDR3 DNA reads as TGCAGTGCTAGAGTACCGGACGGTAGAGAGGGCGAGCAGTACTTG. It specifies CSARVPDGREGEQYL.

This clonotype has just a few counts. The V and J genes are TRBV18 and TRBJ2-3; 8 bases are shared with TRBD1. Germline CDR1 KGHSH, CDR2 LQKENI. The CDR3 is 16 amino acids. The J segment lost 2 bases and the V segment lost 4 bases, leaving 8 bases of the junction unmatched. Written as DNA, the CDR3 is TGTGCCAGCTCACGCACGGGACAGGTCACCACAGATACGCAGTATTTT. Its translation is CASSRTGQVTTDTQYF.

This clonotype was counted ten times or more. CDR3 coding DNA: TGTGCCAGCAGCCCCACTAGCGGGGGTAGCACAGATACGCAGTATTTT. Translated, it gives CASSPTSGGSTDTQYF. The rearrangement links TRBV4-2 to TRBJ2-3; 11 nucleotides align to TRBD2. The CDR3 is 16 residues long. V shed 4 bases and J 0 bases; nucleotides not matched to a gene: 3. Germline V gene data show CDR1 as LGHNA and CDR2 as YNFKEQ.

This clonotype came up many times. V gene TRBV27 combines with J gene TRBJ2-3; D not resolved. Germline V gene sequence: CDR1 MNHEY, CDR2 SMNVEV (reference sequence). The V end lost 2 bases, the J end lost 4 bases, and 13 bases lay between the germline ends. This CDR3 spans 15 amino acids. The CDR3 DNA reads TGTGCCAGCAGTTTACGGTTCAGATTCGCAGATACGCAGTATTTT. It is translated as CASSLRFRFADTQYF.

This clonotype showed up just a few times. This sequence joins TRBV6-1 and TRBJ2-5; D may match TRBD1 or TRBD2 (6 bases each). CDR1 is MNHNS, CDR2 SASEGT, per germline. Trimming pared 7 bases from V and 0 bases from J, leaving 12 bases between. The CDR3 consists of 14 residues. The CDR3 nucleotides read TGTGCCAGCAAACGAGGGGGGAACCAAGAGACCCAGTACTTC. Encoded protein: CASKRGGNQETQYF.

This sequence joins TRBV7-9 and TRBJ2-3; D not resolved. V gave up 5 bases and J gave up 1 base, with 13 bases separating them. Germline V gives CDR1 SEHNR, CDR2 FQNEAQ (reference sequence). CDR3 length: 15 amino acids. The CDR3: CASSPYNDRTDTQYF. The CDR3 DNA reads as TGTGCCAGCAGCCCCTACAATGATCGCACAGATACGCAGTATTTT.

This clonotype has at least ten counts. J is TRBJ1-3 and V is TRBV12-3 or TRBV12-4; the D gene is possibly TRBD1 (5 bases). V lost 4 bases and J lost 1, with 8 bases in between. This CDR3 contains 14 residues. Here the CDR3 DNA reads TGTGCCAGCAGTTGGGACCTTTCTGGAAACACCATATATTTT. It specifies CASSWDLSGNTIYF.